This entry concerns a single T cell receptor (beta chain). This entry belongs to a study of blood T cell repertoires in COVID-19. Study as a whole: Acute and convalescent COVID-19 samples came from the United States, Italy and Spain. Nucleic acid was either cDNA or gDNA, and it came from T cells, B-cell-depleted T cells, or PBMCs.

This CDR3 is 16 amino acids long. Trimming removed 2 bases from V and 4 bases from J; junction bases left unmatched: 9. Per the germline V gene, CDR1 is MNHEY and CDR2 is SVGAGI. Methods used by the authors: From reference gene primer amplification, estimates of nucleated cell counts were derived. Using immunoSEQ multiplex PCR, the repertoire was profiled, and TCRdb retains in-frame clones only, with some absent. That table is the source of V, J and clone size, and D and trimming were worked out from the DNA. The repertoire has around 250,000 clones, roughly nine tenths of them found once; the top ten carry under 6.5%.

The chain joins TRBV6-5 to TRBJ1-2, with 8 bases fitting TRBD1. The sequencing sample was made of peripheral blood. The TCR comes from a man in his 60s with acute or convalescent COVID-19. DNA of the CDR3: TGTGCCAGCAGTTACCGGACAGGGACCAAACTCTATGGCTACACCTTC. It specifies CASSYRTGTKLYGYTF.